This T cell receptor (beta chain) was sequenced during a study of identifying expanded T cells in peripheral blood. V dropped 0 bases and J dropped 5 bases, with 14 bases sitting between them. Germline lookup yields CDR1 SGHVS and CDR2 FQNEAQ. The CDR3 extends over 15 amino acids. This clone was picked up one time. TCRdb's copy holds only in-frame clones and misses some; the assay was immunoSEQ multiplex PCR. The table lists under 70,000 clones, 80% to 90% of them singletons. The sequencing sample was made of blood. The receptor comes from a person between 18 and 70 years old in good health. The V call is TRBV7-8, the J call TRBJ2-7; D call uncertain. CDR3 nucleotides: TGTGCCAGCAGCTTAGCGAATCGATGGTCAGACGAGCAGTACTTC. This translates into CASSLANRWSDEQYF.